Listed here are 5 T cell receptor beta chains from one sample, sequenced in a study of T cell changes during pregnancy in multiple sclerosis. Profiled with immunoSEQ multiplex PCR; TCRdb holds only in-frame clones, not every one. The profile shows tens of thousands of clones, 90% to 95% of them singletons. This specimen consisted of CD4+ T cells from peripheral blood mononuclear cells, obtained before pregnancy. The receptors originated from a female donor with multiple sclerosis, enrolled in a pregnancy study.

The chain's CDR3 is CASSLPYTGELFF. In DNA, the CDR3 is TGCGCCAGCAGCCTCCCCTACACCGGGGAGCTGTTTTTT. The J gene is TRBJ2-2, the V gene TRBV4-1, with D unclear. The length of the CDR3 is 13 residues. Germline CDR1 MGHRA, CDR2 YSYEKL. V was pared by 4 bases and J by 3 bases, with 6 bases between.

This rearrangement joins TRBV30 to TRBJ1-2; tentative D call: TRBD1 (5 bases). The CDR3 has 13 amino acids. Germline CDR1 reads GTSNPN; CDR2 reads SVGIG (reference sequence). V lost 4 bases and J lost 4, with 13 bases in between. CDR3 residues: CAWNTRGSYGYTF. For the CDR3, the DNA is TGTGCCTGGAATACAAGGGGAAGCTATGGCTACACCTTC. Using reference TRBV30 and TRBJ1-2 for the parts outside the CDR3, the full variable domain is SQTIHQWPATLVQPVGSPLSLECTVEGTSNPNLYWYRQAAGRGLQLLFYSVGIGQISSEVPQNLSASRPQDRQFILSSKKLLLSDSGFYLCAWNTRGSYGYTFGSGTRLTVV.

The V and J genes are TRBV27 and TRBJ2-1; D might be TRBD2 (6 bases). Germline lookup yields CDR1 MNHEY and CDR2 SMNVEV (reference sequence). V lost 5 bases to trimming and J lost 9 bases, with 20 bases between them. The CDR3 extends over 15 amino acids. The DNA of the CDR3 is TGTGCCAGCAGTCTAACGGGGGTACCGCGGACTGAGCAGTTCTTC. It encodes CASSLTGVPRTEQFF.

The CDR3 protein is CASRGQDHARRTEAFF. In DNA, the CDR3 is TGCGCCAGCAGGGGACAGGACCACGCCCGGAGGACTGAAGCTTTCTTT. The V gene is TRBV5-1, the J gene TRBJ1-1; TRBD1 matches 8 bases. The ends lost 5 bases at V and 5 bases at J; junction bases unmatched: 14. Germline V CDR1 and CDR2: SGHRS, YFSETQ. CDR3 length equals 16 residues.

The chain joins TRBV27 to TRBJ2-1; perhaps TRBD2 as D (6 bases). The germline gives CDR1 MNHEY, CDR2 SMNVEV (reference sequence). The CDR3 covers 14 residues. The V end was cut by 6 bases, the J end by 2 bases, with 11 bases between. CDR3 protein: CASRPGVTYNEQFF. CDR3 sequence (DNA): TGTGCCAGCAGACCGGGAGTAACCTACAATGAGCAGTTCTTC.